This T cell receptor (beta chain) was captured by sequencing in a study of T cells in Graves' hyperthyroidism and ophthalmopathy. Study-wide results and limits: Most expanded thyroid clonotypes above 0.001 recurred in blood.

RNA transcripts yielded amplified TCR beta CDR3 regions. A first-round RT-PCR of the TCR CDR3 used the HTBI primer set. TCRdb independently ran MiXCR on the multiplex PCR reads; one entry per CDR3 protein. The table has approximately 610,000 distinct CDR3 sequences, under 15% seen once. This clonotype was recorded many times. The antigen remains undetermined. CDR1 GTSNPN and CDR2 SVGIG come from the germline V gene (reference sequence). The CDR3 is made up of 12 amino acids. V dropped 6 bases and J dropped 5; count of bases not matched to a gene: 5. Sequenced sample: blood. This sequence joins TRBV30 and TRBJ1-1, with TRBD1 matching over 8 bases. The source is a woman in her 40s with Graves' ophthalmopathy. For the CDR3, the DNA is TGTGCCTGCATCAGGGGGCAGACTGAAGCTTTCTTT. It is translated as CACIRGQTEAFF.